Given below is one TCR beta chain in context. CDR3 length: 14 residues. Trimming removed 6 bases from V and 5 bases from J, with 13 bases in between. Germline CDR1 is SNHLY and CDR2 is FYNNEI. These data originate in a study of blood T cell repertoires in COVID-19. Overall study context: Acute-phase and convalescent COVID-19 samples originated in the United States, Italy and Spain. In each case, the material was cDNA or gDNA derived from T cells, B-cell-depleted T cells, or PBMCs.

Per the study methods: Reference gene primer amplification in the assay estimated nucleated cell counts. Assay used: immunoSEQ multiplex PCR; TCRdb lists only in-frame clones, some missing. For V, J and clone size, that table is used; D and trimming come from the DNA. There are 200,000 or so clones in the sample; almost 85% occur only once, and approximately 6.9% lies in the top ten. The sequence came from a human donor with acute or convalescent COVID-19. The donor label of this sample is uncertain. Input material: peripheral blood. This chain joins TRBV2 and TRBJ2-2; D is perhaps TRBD2 (5 bases). The CDR3 DNA follows: TGTGCCAGCAGCCCCCGGGATTTGACCGGGGAGCTGTTTTTT. Translation: CASSPRDLTGELFF.